This TCR beta chain was obtained from a study of T cells in Graves' hyperthyroidism and ophthalmopathy. Whole-study context: Staff took peripheral blood when the initial diagnosis was made, before any treatment began.

This clonotype showed up just once. Its antigen is as yet unknown. RNA transcripts were the template for amplifying TCR beta CDR3 regions. The HTBI set primed first-round TCR CDR3 RT-PCR. TCRdb recomputed calls from the multiplex PCR reads with MiXCR, one row per CDR3 protein. The sample has roughly 290,000 distinct CDR3 sequences; about an eighth are singletons. Preceding any ophthalmopathy symptoms, the blood sample dates from first hyperthyroidism diagnosis. The study, taken as a whole, reports: Most thyroid clonotypes that were expanded above 0.001 also turned up in blood.

This receptor was taken from a woman aged 30 to 39 with Graves' hyperthyroidism that later progressed to Graves' ophthalmopathy. The sample comprised blood.

CDR3 sequence: CASSGPSSGSYNEQFF. The CDR3 bases are TGTGCCAGCAGCGGCCCCTCTAGCGGGTCCTACAATGAGCAGTTCTTC. This rearrangement joins TRBV9 to TRBJ2-1; TRBD2 matches at 8 bases. With 3 bases clipped from V and 1 base from J, the junction kept 6 bases outside the gene matches. This CDR3 region has 16 residues. Germline CDR1 is SGDLS and CDR2 is YYNGEE.